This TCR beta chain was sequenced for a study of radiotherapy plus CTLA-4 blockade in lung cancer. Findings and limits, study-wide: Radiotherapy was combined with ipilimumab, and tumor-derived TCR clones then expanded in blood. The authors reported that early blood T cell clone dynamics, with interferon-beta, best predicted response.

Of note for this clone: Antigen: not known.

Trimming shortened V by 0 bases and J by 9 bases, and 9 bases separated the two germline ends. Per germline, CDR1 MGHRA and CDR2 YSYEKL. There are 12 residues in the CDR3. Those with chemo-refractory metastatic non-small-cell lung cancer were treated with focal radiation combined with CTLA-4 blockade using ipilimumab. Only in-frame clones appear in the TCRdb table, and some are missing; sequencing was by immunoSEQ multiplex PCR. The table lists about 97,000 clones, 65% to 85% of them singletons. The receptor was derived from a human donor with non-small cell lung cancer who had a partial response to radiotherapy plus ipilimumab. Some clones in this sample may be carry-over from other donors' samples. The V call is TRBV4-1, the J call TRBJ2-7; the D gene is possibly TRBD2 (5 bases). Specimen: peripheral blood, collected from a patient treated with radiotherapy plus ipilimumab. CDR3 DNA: TGCGCCAGCAGCCAAGATATAGGGAGGCAGTACTTC. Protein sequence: CASSQDIGRQYF.